The 14 T cell receptor beta chains presented below share a single source sample, sequenced in a study of monozygotic twins with inflammatory bowel disease. One entry per CDR3 protein, without DNA, is what TCRdb gives after re-calling the 5' RACE reads. The listing contains 350,000 to 400,000 distinct CDR3 sequences. Material for sequencing was blood. Receptor source: a human donor with ulcerative colitis or Crohn's disease, or a healthy co-twin of an affected twin (not recorded which).

V usage is TRBV24-1 and J usage is TRBJ2-3; TCRdb returns TRBD1, unconfirmable since there is no DNA. This CDR3 is built from 17 residues. CDR1 KGHDR and CDR2 SFDVKD come from the germline V gene. This CDR3 is CATSDPRDRARTDTQYF.

The chain joins TRBV11-2 to TRBJ2-7. From germline, CDR1 is SGHAT and CDR2 FQNNGV. This CDR3 is 15 amino acids long. CDR3 amino acids: CASSLVDRGSYEQYF.

The chain employs TRBV11-1 and TRBJ2-1; the TRBD1 assignment by TCRdb is unverifiable without DNA. CDR3 length: 15 residues. Germline V gives CDR1 SGHAT, CDR2 FQDESV (reference sequence). CDR3 loop: CASSFRIGGYNEQFF.

The genes are TRBV13 and TRBJ2-6; TCRdb picks TRBD2, but there is no DNA to check that call. The CDR3 has 18 residues. The germline CDR1 and CDR2 sequences are PRHDT and FYEKMQ (reference sequence). The CDR3 sequence: CASSWRAGQFSGANVLTF.

The V gene is TRBV7-6, the J gene TRBJ2-2; TCRdb names TRBD1, which stays unverified in the absence of DNA. CDR1 is SGHVS and CDR2 is FNYEAQ in the germline V gene. The CDR3 is made up of 17 amino acids. CDR3 sequence reads: CASSLSRTGVVTGELFF. The entire variable domain, with the rest obtained from reference TRBV7-6 and TRBJ2-2, is as follows: GAGVSQSPRYKVTKRGQDVALRCDPISGHVSLYWYRQALGQGPEFLTYFNYEAQQDKSGLPNDRFSAERPEGSISTLTIQRTEQRDSAMYRCASSLSRTGVVTGELFFGEGSRLTVL.

The chain carries TRBV3-1 and TRBJ1-1; TCRdb reports TRBD1, a call that lacks DNA to check it against. The CDR3 has 15 amino acids. Germline CDR1 and CDR2: LGHDT and YNNKEL (reference sequence). This CDR3 reads CASSPWTGTNTEAFF.

V and J are TRBV28 and TRBJ2-3; TCRdb lists TRBD1, though no DNA is available to test this call. This CDR3 region has 16 residues. Germline CDR1 and CDR2: MDHEN and SYDVKM. CDR3 amino acids: CASSQPRGRGRDTQYF.

The J gene is TRBJ1-4, the V gene TRBV4-2. CDR1 is LGHNA and CDR2 is YNFKEQ in the germline V gene. The CDR3 loop spans 16 amino acids. The CDR3 reads CASSPSVDATNEKLFF.

The V gene is TRBV5-1, the J gene TRBJ1-1; TCRdb outputs TRBD1, but without DNA this stays unchecked. The germline CDR1 and CDR2 sequences are SGHRS and YFSETQ. The CDR3 has 15 amino acids. CDR3 loop: CASSLGWGENTEAFF.

The J gene is TRBJ1-2, the V gene TRBV19; TCRdb's D gene call, TRBD1, goes unchecked for lack of DNA. The V gene's germline CDR1 is LNHDA and CDR2 SQIVND (reference sequence). This CDR3 region has 16 residues. The CDR3 region is CASSAGWDGANYGYTF.

The chain carries TRBV27 and TRBJ2-1; the TCRdb call, TRBD2, lacks DNA for checking. The CDR3 consists of 14 residues. In germline, CDR1 is MNHEY, CDR2 SMNVEV (reference sequence). CDR3 amino acids: CASSLSRQAGEQFF.

The gene calls are TRBV7-2 and TRBJ1-2; TCRdb selects TRBD1, and the lack of DNA leaves this call unchecked. The CDR3 sequence is 16 residues long. The germline gives CDR1 SGHTA, CDR2 FQGNSA. CDR3 in amino acids: CASSLRGGTSTYGYTF.

The gene calls are TRBV7-2 and TRBJ1-6. Germline CDR1 reads SGHTA; CDR2 reads FQGNSA. CDR3 length: 12 residues. The CDR3 protein is CASSSRSQSLHF.

The chain carries TRBV18 and TRBJ2-3; no DNA is available, so the TRBD1 call from TCRdb remains unchecked. Germline V gene sequence: CDR1 KGHSH, CDR2 LQKENI. The CDR3 runs to 13 residues. This chain's CDR3 is CASSPTGIDTQYF.